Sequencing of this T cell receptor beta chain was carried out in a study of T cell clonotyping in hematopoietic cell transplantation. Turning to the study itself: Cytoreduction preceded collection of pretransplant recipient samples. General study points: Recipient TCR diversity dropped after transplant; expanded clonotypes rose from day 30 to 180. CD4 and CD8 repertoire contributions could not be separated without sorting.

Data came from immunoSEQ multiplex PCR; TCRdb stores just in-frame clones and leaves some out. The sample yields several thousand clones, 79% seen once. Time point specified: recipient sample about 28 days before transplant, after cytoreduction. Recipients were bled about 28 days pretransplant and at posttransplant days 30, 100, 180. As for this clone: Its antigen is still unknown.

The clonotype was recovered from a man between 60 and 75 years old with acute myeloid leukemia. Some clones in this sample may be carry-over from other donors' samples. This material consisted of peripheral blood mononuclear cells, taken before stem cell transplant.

The CDR3 DNA is TGTGCCAGCAGTGACTCGGGCACCGGGGAGCTGTTTTTT. As protein: CASSDSGTGELFF. The gene calls are TRBV2 and TRBJ2-2; D unclear. V lost 3 bases to trimming and J lost 4 bases, with 6 bases between them. Germline V lookup: CDR1 SNHLY, CDR2 FYNNEI. This CDR3 region has 13 residues.